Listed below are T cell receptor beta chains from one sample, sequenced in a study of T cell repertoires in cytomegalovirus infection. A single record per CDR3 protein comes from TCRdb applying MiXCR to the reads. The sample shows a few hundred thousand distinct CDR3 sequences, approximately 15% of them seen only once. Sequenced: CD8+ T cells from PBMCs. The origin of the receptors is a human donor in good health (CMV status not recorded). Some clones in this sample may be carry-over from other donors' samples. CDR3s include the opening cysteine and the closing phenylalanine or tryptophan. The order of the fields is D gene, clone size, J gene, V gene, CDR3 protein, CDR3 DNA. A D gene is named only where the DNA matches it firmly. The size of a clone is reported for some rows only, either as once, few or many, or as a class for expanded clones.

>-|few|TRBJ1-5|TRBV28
CASSFRMSNQPQHF
TGTGCCAGCAGTTTCAGGATGAGCAATCAGCCCCAGCATTTT
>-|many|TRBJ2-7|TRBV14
CASSQEGSSYEQYF
TGTGCCAGCAGCCAAGAGGGCAGCTCCTACGAGCAGTACTTC
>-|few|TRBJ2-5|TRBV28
CASSRDQGHQETQYF
TGTGCCAGCAGTCGAGACCAGGGACACCAAGAGACCCAGTACTTC
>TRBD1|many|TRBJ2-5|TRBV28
CASSRGAGTGYLSQETQYF
TGTGCCAGCAGTCGGGGAGCCGGGACAGGGTATTTGTCCCAAGAGACCCAGTACTTC
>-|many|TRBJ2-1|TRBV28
CASSSQSSYNEQFF
TGTGCCAGCAGTTCCCAGAGCTCCTACAATGAGCAGTTCTTC
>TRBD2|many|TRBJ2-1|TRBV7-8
CASSLVVFSTSGGVELPYNEQFF
TGTGCCAGCAGCTTAGTGGTTTTTTCGACTAGCGGGGGGGTAGAGCTTCCCTACAATGAGCAGTTCTTC
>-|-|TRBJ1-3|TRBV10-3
CAISESGDIAGNTIYF
TGTGCCATCAGTGAGTCCGGGGACATTGCTGGAAACACCATATATTTT
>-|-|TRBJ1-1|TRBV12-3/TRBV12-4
CASSLEEAFF
TGTGCCAGCAGTTTAGAGGAAGCTTTCTTT
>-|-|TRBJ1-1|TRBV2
CASTTLIKRMNTEAFF
TGTGCCAGCACCACCCTCATAAAACGGATGAACACTGAAGCTTTCTTT
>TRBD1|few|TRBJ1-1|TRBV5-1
CASSLAETGRNTEAFF
TGCGCCAGCAGCTTGGCTGAGACAGGGCGGAACACTGAAGCTTTCTTT
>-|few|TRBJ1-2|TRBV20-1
CSARDHGNYGYTF
TGCAGTGCTAGAGATCACGGGAACTATGGCTACACCTTC
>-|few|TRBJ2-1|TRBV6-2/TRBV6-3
CASSYGNGQFF
TGTGCCAGCAGTTACGGGAATGGCCAGTTCTTC
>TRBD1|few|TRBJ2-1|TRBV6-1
CASSEGTGVYNEQFF
TGTGCCAGCAGTGAGGGGACAGGGGTCTACAATGAGCAGTTCTTC
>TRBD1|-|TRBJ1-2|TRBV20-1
CSARGGTGRYGYTF
TGCAGTGCTAGAGGAGGGACAGGCAGATATGGCTACACCTTC
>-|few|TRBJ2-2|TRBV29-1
CSVEGARTGELFF
TGCAGCGTTGAAGGGGCACGAACCGGGGAGCTGTTTTTT
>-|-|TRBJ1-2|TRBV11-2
CASSLDPTNFWGYTF
TGTGCCAGCAGCTTAGATCCGACGAATTTTTGGGGCTACACCTTC
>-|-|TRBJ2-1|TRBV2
CASSDPRLGGYEQFF
TGTGCCAGCAGCGACCCACGACTAGGAGGGTATGAGCAGTTCTTC
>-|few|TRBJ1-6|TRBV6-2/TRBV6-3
CASKSDGDYNSPLHF
TGTGCCAGCAAGTCCGACGGTGACTATAATTCACCCCTCCACTTT
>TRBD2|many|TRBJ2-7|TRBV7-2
CASSPLGGGSYEQYF
TGTGCCAGCAGCCCCCTAGGCGGGGGGTCCTACGAGCAGTACTTC
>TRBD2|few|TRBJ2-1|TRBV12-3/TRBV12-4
CASRSGGGRVNEQFF
TGTGCCAGCAGGTCCGGGGGGGGGCGCGTTAATGAGCAGTTCTTC
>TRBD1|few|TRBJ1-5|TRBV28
CASSAAGGWEPQHF
TGTGCCAGCAGTGCAGCAGGGGGTTGGGAGCCCCAGCATTTT
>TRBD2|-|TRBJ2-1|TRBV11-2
CASSTPSELAGVSNEQFF
TGTGCCAGCAGCACCCCCTCGGAACTAGCGGGTGTATCAAATGAGCAGTTCTTC
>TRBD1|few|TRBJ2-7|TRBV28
CASRPTGGEPYEQYF
TGTGCCAGCAGGCCTACAGGGGGCGAACCCTACGAGCAGTACTTC
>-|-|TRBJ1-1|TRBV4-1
CASSRGMGDTEAFF
TGCGCCAGCAGCCGCGGCATGGGCGACACTGAAGCTTTCTTT
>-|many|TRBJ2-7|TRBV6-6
CASSGGLEQYF
TGTGCCAGCAGTGGGGGTTTAGAGCAGTACTTC
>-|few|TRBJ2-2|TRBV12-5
CASGNRVNTGELFF
TGTGCTAGTGGGAACAGGGTGAACACCGGGGAGCTGTTTTTT
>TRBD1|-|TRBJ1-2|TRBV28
CASSSGTGVNYGYTF
TGTGCCAGCAGTTCCGGGACAGGGGTTAACTATGGCTACACCTTC
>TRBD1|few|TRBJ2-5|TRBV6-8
CASSYNRGETQYF
TGTGCCAGCAGTTACAACAGGGGGGAGACCCAGTACTTC
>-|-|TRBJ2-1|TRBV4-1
CASSQASELRGNEQFF
TGCGCCAGCAGCCAAGCTTCAGAACTCCGTGGCAATGAGCAGTTCTTC
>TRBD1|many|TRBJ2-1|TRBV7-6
CASSAATGAGYNEQFF
TGTGCCAGCAGCGCCGCGACAGGGGCGGGATACAATGAGCAGTTCTTC
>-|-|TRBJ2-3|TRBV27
CASSTSLVVQGLLPDTQYF
TGTGCCAGCAGTACCTCTTTGGTCGTGCAGGGGTTGCTCCCAGATACGCAGTATTTT
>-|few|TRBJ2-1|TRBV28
CASRSLDAVPHGEQFF
TGTGCCAGCAGATCGCTAGACGCCGTTCCTCACGGTGAGCAGTTCTTC
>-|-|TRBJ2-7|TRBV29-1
CSVEDWRATNLYEQYF
TGCAGCGTTGAAGATTGGAGGGCAACGAACCTCTACGAGCAGTACTTC
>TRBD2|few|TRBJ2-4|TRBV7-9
CASSLGLSKNIQYF
TGTGCCAGCAGCTTGGGACTATCCAAAAACATTCAGTACTTC
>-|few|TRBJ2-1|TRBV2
CASSEAPSSYNEQFF
TGTGCCAGCAGTGAAGCCCCGAGCTCCTACAATGAGCAGTTCTTC
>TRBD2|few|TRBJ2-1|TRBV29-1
CSVWVSGGYVNEQFF
TGCAGCGTTTGGGTTTCGGGGGGGTATGTCAATGAGCAGTTCTTC
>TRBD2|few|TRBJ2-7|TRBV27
CASSFSSGGLTYEQYF
TGTGCCAGCAGTTTCTCCAGCGGGGGTCTTACCTACGAGCAGTACTTC
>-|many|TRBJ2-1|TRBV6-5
CASSSRYYNEQFF
TGTGCCAGCAGTTCTAGATACTACAATGAGCAGTTCTTC
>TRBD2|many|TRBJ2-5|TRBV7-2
CASSLSLSNLAGEETQYF
TGTGCCAGCAGCTTATCCCTCAGCAATCTAGCGGGGGAAGAGACCCAGTACTTC
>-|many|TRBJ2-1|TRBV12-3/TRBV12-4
CASSLDLGSGDEQFF
TGTGCCAGCAGTTTGGACCTAGGTAGCGGCGATGAGCAGTTCTTC
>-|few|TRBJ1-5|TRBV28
CASSSGALIQPQHF
TGTGCCAGCAGTTCCGGGGCCTTGATTCAGCCCCAGCATTTT
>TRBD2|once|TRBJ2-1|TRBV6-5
CASSAPGTSPNEQFF
TGTGCCAGCAGTGCTCCCGGGACTAGCCCCAATGAGCAGTTCTTC
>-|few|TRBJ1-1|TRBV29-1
CSVVRMSEAFF
TGCAGCGTGGTTCGCATGTCGGAAGCTTTCTTT
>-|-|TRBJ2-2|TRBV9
CASSGWDTNTGELFF
TGTGCCAGCAGCGGGTGGGACACCAACACCGGGGAGCTGTTTTTT
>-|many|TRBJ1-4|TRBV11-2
CASSLEHWDTATNEKLFF
TGTGCCAGCAGCTTAGAGCACTGGGACACTGCAACTAATGAAAAACTGTTTTTT
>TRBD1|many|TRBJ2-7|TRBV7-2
CASSLNRGLEAYEQYF
TGTGCCAGCAGCTTAAACAGGGGGCTCGAGGCGTACGAGCAGTACTTC